The 22 T cell receptor beta chains in this list originate from one sample, sequenced in a study of blood T cells in healthy people across ages. Sample-barcoded 5' priming and a J-beta primer mix drove a second PCR of about 7 to 11 cycles. TCRdb re-analysed the 5' RACE reads in MiXCR, keeping a single row per CDR3 protein. Of about 1.8 million distinct CDR3 sequences listed, 40% to 55% are singletons. The sequencing sample was made of blood. The source is a woman in her 40s in good health.

The chain has TRBV12-3 or TRBV12-4 and TRBJ2-1; 13 bases line up with TRBD2. With V trimmed by 7 bases and J by 5 bases, 8 bases remained unmatched. The CDR3 loop spans 16 amino acids. The CDR3 DNA follows: TGTGCCAGCACCTCGACTAGCGGGGGGCCCCACAATGAGCAGTTCTTC. Its protein product is CASTSTSGGPHNEQFF.

The chain uses TRBV10-3 and TRBJ2-1; 10 bases are shared with TRBD2. Germline assignment: CDR1 ENHRY and CDR2 SYGVKD. The length of the CDR3 is 14 residues. V lost 10 bases to trimming and J lost 2 bases; unmatched junction nucleotides: 5. The CDR3 here is CATKAGGPYNEQFF. The DNA for the CDR3 is TGTGCCACGAAAGCGGGGGGGCCCTACAATGAGCAGTTCTTC.

This clonotype came up a few times. The J gene is TRBJ2-3, the V gene TRBV7-2; 12 positions match TRBD2. Germline V gene lookup returns CDR1 SGHTA and CDR2 FQGNSA. The CDR3 spans 16 residues. Germline trimming cut 2 bases from V and 4 bases from J; bases unmatched to any gene: 4. The CDR3 DNA follows: TGTGCCAGCAGCTTACGACTAGCGGGGGCTCCAGATACGCAGTATTTT. Its protein product is CASSLRLAGAPDTQYF.

This chain links TRBV7-9 with TRBJ2-5; 7 positions agree with TRBD1. Judging by the DNA end, TRBJ2-7 fits better; the J call may be wrong. Germline V gene sequence: CDR1 SEHNR, CDR2 FQNEAQ (reference sequence). The CDR3 is 14 amino acids. CDR3 bases: TGTGCCAGCAGCTTAGATACAGGGGCTTCCGAGCAGTACTTC. It is translated as CASSLDTGASEQYF.

The V and J genes are TRBV13 and TRBJ2-5; D is undetermined. Trimming took off 3 bases at V and 11 bases at J, with 28 bases between the two ends. This CDR3 is 17 amino acids long. The germline gives CDR1 PRHDT, CDR2 FYEKMQ (reference sequence). CDR3 DNA sequence: TGTGCCAGCAGCTTCTTCTCTTCGGCGATGCGCCACAATGAGCAGTACTTC. This codes for CASSFFSSAMRHNEQYF.

Only a few counts were recorded for this clonotype. The CDR3 bases are TGTGCCAGCAAATCGGCGACAGACAATGAGCAGTACTTC. This translates into CASKSATDNEQYF. This chain joins TRBV2 and TRBJ2-7, with a tentative D call TRBD1 (5 bases). Germline assignment: CDR1 SNHLY and CDR2 FYNNEI. Trimming took off 7 bases at V and 7 bases at J, with 17 bases between the two ends. This CDR3 contains 13 residues.

This chain links TRBV6-1 with TRBJ1-5; 11 bases are a match to TRBD1. With 6 bases clipped from V and 2 bases from J, the junction kept 6 bases outside the gene matches. This CDR3 contains 16 residues. Germline V lookup: CDR1 MNHNS, CDR2 SASEGT. CDR3: CASSDGQGARNQPQHF. In DNA, the CDR3 is TGTGCCAGCAGCGACGGACAGGGGGCACGCAATCAGCCCCAGCATTTT.

In the case of this clonotype: This may be a read error: a much more frequent sequence differs by one nucleotide. The V call is TRBV4-2, the J call TRBJ2-1; 11 bases match TRBD2. Germline V lookup: CDR1 LGHNA, CDR2 YNFKEQ. The CDR3 spans 18 residues. The CDR3 DNA is TGTGCCGGCAGCTCAGCCCATTTAGCGGGGGGGTTGTACAATGAGCAGTTCTTC. Translated: CAGSSAHLAGGLYNEQFF.

This clonotype has just a few counts. The CDR3 nucleotides read TGTGCCAGCAGTTTATCGGAAGGGTATGAGCAGTTCTTC. Protein sequence: CASSLSEGYEQFF. V and J are TRBV27 and TRBJ2-1; D call uncertain. Germline V gene sequence: CDR1 MNHEY, CDR2 SMNVEV (reference sequence). The CDR3 has 13 residues. Trimming cost V 0 bases and J 8 bases, with 8 bases left between them.

Concerning this clonotype: At one boundary the junction diverges from the germline segment, which might be a read error. The gene calls are TRBV7-2 and TRBJ2-5, with TRBD1 matching 7 bases. CDR1 SGHTA and CDR2 FQGNSA come from the germline V gene. The CDR3 loop spans 15 amino acids. The CDR3 loop reads CVSSLFQGERETQYF. CDR3 in DNA: TGTGTCAGCAGCTTATTCCAGGGGGAGAGGGAGACCCAGTACTTC.

The V gene is TRBV12-3 or TRBV12-4, the J gene TRBJ2-1; weak D call: TRBD2 (5 bases). The CDR3 is made up of 12 amino acids. The germline V and J ends were trimmed by 7 bases and 9 bases, with 13 bases remaining between them. CDR3 coding DNA: TGTGCCAGCATCGACTGGGGAGTTGAGCAGTTCTTC. Translating it yields CASIDWGVEQFF.

This chain uses TRBV11-2 with TRBJ2-1, with D maybe TRBD2 (5 bases). Trimming shortened V by 5 bases and J by 0 bases, and 11 bases separated the two germline ends. The CDR3 runs 15 residues. CDR1 is SGHAT and CDR2 is FQNNGV in the germline V gene. Here the CDR3 DNA reads TGTGCCAGCAGCATCACGCGGGCCTCCTACAATGAGCAGTTCTTC. It encodes CASSITRASYNEQFF.

The chain carries TRBV20-1 and TRBJ2-5; TRBD1 might be the D (5 bases). Germline CDR1 DFQATT, CDR2 SNEGSKA (reference sequence). This CDR3 has 14 amino acids. V was cut by 7 bases and J by 0 bases, with 15 bases left in between. In DNA, the CDR3 is TGCAGTGGACAGAAACGTGGACACCAAGAGACCCAGTACTTC. It yields the protein CSGQKRGHQETQYF.

The rearrangement links TRBV6-5 to TRBJ2-3; D possibly corresponds to TRBD2 (5 bases). V lost 6 bases and J 0 bases, leaving 13 bases between the germline ends. This CDR3 region has 15 residues. Germline CDR1 MNHEY, CDR2 SVGAGI. The CDR3 coding sequence is TGTGCCAGCAGACTACTCTGGAGGAGCACAGATACGCAGTATTTT. Its translation: CASRLLWRSTDTQYF.

This chain links TRBV6-2 or TRBV6-3 with TRBJ2-5; 10 nucleotides agree with TRBD1. The assigned J gene may be wrong: the sequence end matches TRBJ2-7 better. CDR3 length equals 15 residues. Per germline, CDR1 MNHEY and CDR2 SVGEGT. CDR3 DNA sequence: TGTGCCAGCAGTCAATCCGGGACAGGGGTAGGCGAGCAGTACTTC. Its translation: CASSQSGTGVGEQYF.

The gene calls are TRBV7-9 and TRBJ2-1, with D perhaps matching TRBD2 (7 bases). The germline V gene encodes CDR1 SEHNR and CDR2 FQNEAQ (reference sequence). The CDR3 extends over 16 amino acids. V was clipped by 5 bases and J by 14 bases, with 28 bases between them. The CDR3 bases are TGTGCCAGCAGCCCGCGTGTCGGGGGGCGACGCGGGGAGAAGTTCTTC. The encoded protein is CASSPRVGGRRGEKFF.

The chain uses TRBV7-3 and TRBJ2-6, with D unresolved. This CDR3 spans 15 amino acids. Germline CDR1 is SGHTA and CDR2 is FQGTGA. V was trimmed by 4 bases and J by 2 bases, leaving 9 bases between them. The CDR3 region has the DNA TGTGCCAGCAGCTCCGATGTTCCTGGGGCCAACGTCCTGACTTTC. As protein: CASSSDVPGANVLTF. The full variable domain, completed using reference TRBV7-3 and TRBJ2-6, is GAGVSQTPSNKVTEKGKYVELRCDPISGHTALYWYRQSLGQGPEFLIYFQGTGAADDSGLPNDRFFAVRPEGSVSTLKIQRTERGDSAVYLCASSSDVPGANVLTFGAGSRLTVL.

This clonotype was observed a few times. The J gene is TRBJ2-5, the V gene TRBV6-5; D might be TRBD2 (6 bases). The germline CDR1 and CDR2 sequences are MNHEY and SVGAGI. The CDR3 is 14 residues long. The V end lost 8 bases, the J end lost 2 bases, and 15 bases lay between the germline ends. In nucleotides, the CDR3 is TGTGCCAGCGGCCTAGGCGGGACGCAAGAGACCCAGTACTTC. It codes for CASGLGGTQETQYF.

The V and J genes are TRBV7-2 and TRBJ2-3, with 9 nucleotides matching TRBD2. Germline CDR1 SGHTA, CDR2 FQGNSA. V trimming: 5 bases; J trimming: 0 bases; junction bases outside the gene matches: 12. This CDR3 region has 18 residues. The CDR3 bases are TGTGCCAGCAGCGCCGAGCTCCTAGCGGGATCTAGCACAGATACGCAGTATTTT. It encodes CASSAELLAGSSTDTQYF.

The chain joins TRBV12-3 or TRBV12-4 to TRBJ1-5, with 10 bases fitting TRBD1. The trim removed 5 bases at V and 6 bases at J, leaving 4 bases unmatched. The length of the CDR3 is 14 residues. CDR3 in amino acids: CASSRTGGLQPQHF. DNA for the CDR3: TGTGCCAGCAGTCGGACAGGGGGACTTCAGCCCCAGCATTTT.

The gene calls are TRBV4-1 and TRBJ2-5, with D perhaps TRBD2 (6 bases). The tail of the sequence fits TRBJ2-7 better, so the J call may be wrong. This CDR3 comprises 15 residues. Germline CDR1 MGHRA, CDR2 YSYEKL. The CDR3 nucleotides read TGCGCCAGCAGCGATCCGGGGGAGTCGGCCTACGAGCAGTACTTC. This gives the protein CASSDPGESAYEQYF.

This clonotype was counted only a few times. The chain recombines TRBV3-1 with TRBJ2-3; 9 bases map to TRBD1. Per the germline V gene, CDR1 is LGHDT and CDR2 is YNNKEL (reference sequence). The CDR3 loop spans 18 amino acids. V was clipped by 1 base and J by 1 base; unmatched bases: 9. The CDR3 nucleotides are TGTGCCAGCAGCCAAGTTGCGGGACAGGGAATAGGCACAGATACGCAGTATTTT. Residues: CASSQVAGQGIGTDTQYF.